This T cell receptor (beta chain) comes out of a study of glioma-infiltrating T cells. General study points: Very few CDR3 sequences were shared between tissue and blood.

TCR alpha and beta CDR3 regions were amplified from RNA using iRepertoire nested multiplex PCR. A single record per CDR3 protein comes from TCRdb applying MiXCR to the multiplex PCR reads. The table has around 390,000 distinct CDR3 sequences, around 45% seen once. In this sample, this clonotype turned up once. No antigen is known for it. One base away lies a much larger clone, so this may be a sequencing read error. Germline lookup yields CDR1 LGHNA and CDR2 YSLEER. This CDR3 is built from 16 residues. The gene calls are TRBV4-3 and TRBJ2-3; TRBD1 is a possible D gene (5 bases). Judging by the DNA end, TRBJ1-5 fits better; the J call may be wrong. The specimen sequenced was glioma tissue, nonneoplastic brain tissue, or PBMCs (not recorded which). The source of this sequence is a human donor with low-grade glioma or glioblastoma, undergoing nonglioma brain surgery, or in good health (not recorded which). The CDR3 DNA reads TGCGCCAGCAGCCAAGATCCAGGGTATGTCGCAGATACGCAGCATTTT. Its protein is CASSQDPGYVADTQHF.